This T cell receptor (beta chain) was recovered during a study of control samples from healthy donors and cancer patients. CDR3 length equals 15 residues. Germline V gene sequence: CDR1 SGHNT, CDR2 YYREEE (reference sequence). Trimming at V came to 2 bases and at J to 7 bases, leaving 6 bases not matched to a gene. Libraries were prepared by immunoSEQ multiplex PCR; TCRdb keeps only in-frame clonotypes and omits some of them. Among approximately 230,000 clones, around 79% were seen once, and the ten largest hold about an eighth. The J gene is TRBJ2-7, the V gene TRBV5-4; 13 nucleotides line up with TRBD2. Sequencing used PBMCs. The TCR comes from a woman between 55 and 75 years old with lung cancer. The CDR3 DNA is TGTGCCAGCAGCTTCTCCGGGACTAGCGGGGAGGAGCAGTACTTC. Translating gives CASSFSGTSGEEQYF.